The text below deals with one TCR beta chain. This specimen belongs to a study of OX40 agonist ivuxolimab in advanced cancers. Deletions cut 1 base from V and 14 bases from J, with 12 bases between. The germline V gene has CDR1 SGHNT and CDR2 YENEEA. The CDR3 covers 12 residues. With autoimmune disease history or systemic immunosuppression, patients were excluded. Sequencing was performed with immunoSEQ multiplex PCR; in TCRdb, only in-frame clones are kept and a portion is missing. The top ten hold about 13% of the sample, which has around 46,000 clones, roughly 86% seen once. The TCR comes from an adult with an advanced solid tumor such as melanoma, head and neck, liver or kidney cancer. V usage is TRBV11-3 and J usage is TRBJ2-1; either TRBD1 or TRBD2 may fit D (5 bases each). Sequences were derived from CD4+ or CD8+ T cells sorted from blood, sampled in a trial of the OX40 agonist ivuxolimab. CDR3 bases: TGTGCCAGCAGCTTAGTCAGGGACGAGGAGTTCTTC. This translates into CASSLVRDEEFF.